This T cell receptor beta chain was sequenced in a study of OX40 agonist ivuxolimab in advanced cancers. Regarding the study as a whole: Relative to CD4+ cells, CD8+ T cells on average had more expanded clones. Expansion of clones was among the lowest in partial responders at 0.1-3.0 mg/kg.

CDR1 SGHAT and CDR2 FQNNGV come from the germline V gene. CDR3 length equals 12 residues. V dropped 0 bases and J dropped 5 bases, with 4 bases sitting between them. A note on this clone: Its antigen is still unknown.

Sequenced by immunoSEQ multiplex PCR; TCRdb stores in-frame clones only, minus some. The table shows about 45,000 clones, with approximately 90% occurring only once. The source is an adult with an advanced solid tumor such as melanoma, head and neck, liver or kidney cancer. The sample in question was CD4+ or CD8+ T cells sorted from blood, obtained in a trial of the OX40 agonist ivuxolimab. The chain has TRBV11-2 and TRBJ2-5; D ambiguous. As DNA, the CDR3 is TGTGCCAGCAGCTTAGAAGGGGAGACCCAGTACTTC. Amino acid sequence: CASSLEGETQYF.